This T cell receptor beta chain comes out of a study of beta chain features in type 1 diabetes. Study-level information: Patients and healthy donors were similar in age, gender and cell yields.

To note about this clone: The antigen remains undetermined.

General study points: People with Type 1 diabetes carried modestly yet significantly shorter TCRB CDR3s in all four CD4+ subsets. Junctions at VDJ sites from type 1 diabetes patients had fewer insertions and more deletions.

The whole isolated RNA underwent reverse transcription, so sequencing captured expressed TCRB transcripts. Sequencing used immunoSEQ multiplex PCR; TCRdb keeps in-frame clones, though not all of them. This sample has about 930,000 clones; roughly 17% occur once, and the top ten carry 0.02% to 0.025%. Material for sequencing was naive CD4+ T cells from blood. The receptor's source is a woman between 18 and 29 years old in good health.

This chain's CDR3 is CASSLAQADQPQHF. The CDR3 DNA is TGTGCCAGCAGCTTAGCACAGGCGGACCAGCCCCAGCATTTT. The chain has TRBV7-2 and TRBJ1-5, with D perhaps TRBD1 (5 bases). The CDR3 is 14 amino acids. The germline gives CDR1 SGHTA, CDR2 FQGNSA. V lost 0 bases to trimming and J lost 7 bases, with 10 bases between them.